This T cell receptor (beta chain) was retrieved from a study of blood T cell repertoires in COVID-19. Study details: COVID-19 samples, acute and convalescent, were from the United States, Italy and Spain. PBMCs, B-cell-depleted T cells, or T cells were the source of the cDNA or gDNA that made up the material.

Authors' analysis steps: Amplified reference gene primers provided the basis for estimating nucleated cell counts. This table comes from immunoSEQ multiplex PCR, and its TCRdb copy is limited to in-frame clones, with some not included. V, J and clone size reflect that table, while D and trimming were determined from the DNA. Of roughly 62,000 clones in the sample, over 70% were seen once. J was trimmed by 5 bases and V by 4 bases; bases with no gene match: 6. CDR1 and CDR2 (germline): SGHRS, YFSETQ. CDR3 size: 14 residues. Seattle cases were enrolled at active infection and followed longitudinally. This clone was detected once.

V gene TRBV5-1 combines with J gene TRBJ1-2; 9 nucleotides match TRBD1. What was sequenced was peripheral blood. The receptor was isolated from a man aged 25 to 40 with COVID-19, enrolled during active disease. CDR3 DNA: TGCGCCAGCAGCCAAACAGGGGGCGTGTATGGCTACACCTTC. Its protein is CASSQTGGVYGYTF.